Sequencing of this TCR beta chain was carried out in a study of neoadjuvant nivolumab and ipilimumab in lung cancer. General study results and limits: From pretherapy to surgery, tumor richness and clonality rose with dual therapy. Pretherapy blood TCR richness correlated positively with resected tumor richness.

Losses at the gene ends were 3 bases for V and 4 bases for J; bases not matched to a gene: 9. CDR1 and CDR2 (germline): SGHNT, YYREEE (reference sequence). The CDR3 has 15 residues. Remarks on this clone: The antigen is not known.

The protocol was immunoSEQ multiplex PCR, while the TCRdb copy is restricted to in-frame clones and leaves out a portion. The data show about 38,000 clones, 89% seen once. The chain couples TRBV5-4 to TRBJ1-1, with TRBD1 matching over 7 bases. The TCR was taken from an adult with non-small cell lung cancer. Sequenced material: peripheral blood, taken before neoadjuvant nivolumab, alone or with ipilimumab. The CDR3 bases are TGTGCCAGCAGCTCCCCTGAGGCAGGGGGCACTGAAGCTTTCTTT. This translates into CASSSPEAGGTEAFF.